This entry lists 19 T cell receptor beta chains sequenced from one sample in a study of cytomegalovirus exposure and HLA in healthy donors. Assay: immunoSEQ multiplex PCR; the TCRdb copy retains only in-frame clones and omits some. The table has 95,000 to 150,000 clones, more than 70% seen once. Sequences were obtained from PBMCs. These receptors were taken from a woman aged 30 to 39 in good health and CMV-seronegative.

The CDR3 coding sequence is TGCGCCAGCAGCCTTGGACTTTTCGGCGGGGAGCTGTTTTTT. Protein sequence: CASSLGLFGGELFF. J is TRBJ2-2 and V is TRBV5-1; possibly TRBD2 for D (5 bases). V lost 4 bases and J lost 7, with 14 bases in between. Per the germline V gene, CDR1 is SGHRS and CDR2 is YFSETQ. CDR3 length: 14 amino acids.

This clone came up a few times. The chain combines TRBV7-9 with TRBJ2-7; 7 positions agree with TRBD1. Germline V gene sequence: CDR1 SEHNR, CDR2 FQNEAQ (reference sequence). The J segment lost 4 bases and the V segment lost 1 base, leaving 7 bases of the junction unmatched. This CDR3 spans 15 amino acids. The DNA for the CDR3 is TGTGCCAGCAGCTTAGTGAAGGGGGCGGGTTACGAGCAGTACTTC. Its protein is CASSLVKGAGYEQYF.

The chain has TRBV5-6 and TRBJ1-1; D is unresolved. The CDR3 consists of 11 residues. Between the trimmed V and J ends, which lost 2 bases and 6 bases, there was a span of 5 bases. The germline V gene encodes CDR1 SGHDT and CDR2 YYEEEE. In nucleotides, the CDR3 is TGTGCCAGCAGCTTCCTCTCTGAAGCTTTCTTT. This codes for CASSFLSEAFF.

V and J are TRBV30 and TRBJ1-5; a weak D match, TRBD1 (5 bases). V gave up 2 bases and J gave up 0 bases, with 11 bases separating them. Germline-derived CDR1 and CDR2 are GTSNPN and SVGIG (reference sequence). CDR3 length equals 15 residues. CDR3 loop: CAWSKSQGSNQPQHF. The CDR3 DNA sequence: TGTGCCTGGAGTAAATCCCAGGGTAGCAATCAGCCCCAGCATTTT.

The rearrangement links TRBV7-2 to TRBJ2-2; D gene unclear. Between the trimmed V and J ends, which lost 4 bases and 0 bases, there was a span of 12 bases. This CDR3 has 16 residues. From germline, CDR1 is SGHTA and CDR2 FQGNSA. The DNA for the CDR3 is TGTGCCAGCAGCTCCCGGAGAGCCTCGAACACCGGGGAGCTGTTTTTT. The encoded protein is CASSSRRASNTGELFF.

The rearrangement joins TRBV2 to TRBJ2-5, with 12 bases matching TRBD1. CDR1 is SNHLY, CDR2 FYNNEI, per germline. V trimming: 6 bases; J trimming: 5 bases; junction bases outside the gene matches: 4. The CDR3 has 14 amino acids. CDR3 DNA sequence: TGTGCCAGCAGCGGGACAGGGGGCGGGGAGACCCAGTACTTC. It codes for CASSGTGGGETQYF.

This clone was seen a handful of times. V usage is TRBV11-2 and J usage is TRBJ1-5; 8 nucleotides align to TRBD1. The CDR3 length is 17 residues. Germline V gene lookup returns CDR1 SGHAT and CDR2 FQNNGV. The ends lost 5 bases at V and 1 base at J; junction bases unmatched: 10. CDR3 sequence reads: CASSPGGQDRSNQPQHF. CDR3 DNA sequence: TGTGCCAGCAGCCCAGGGGGACAGGATCGGAGCAATCAGCCCCAGCATTTT.

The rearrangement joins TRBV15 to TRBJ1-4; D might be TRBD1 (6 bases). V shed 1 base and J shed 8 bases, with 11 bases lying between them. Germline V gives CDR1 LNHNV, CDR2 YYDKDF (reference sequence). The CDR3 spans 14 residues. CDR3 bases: TGTGCCACCAGCAGAGCCAGGGGAGACGAAAAACTGTTTTTT. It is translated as CATSRARGDEKLFF.

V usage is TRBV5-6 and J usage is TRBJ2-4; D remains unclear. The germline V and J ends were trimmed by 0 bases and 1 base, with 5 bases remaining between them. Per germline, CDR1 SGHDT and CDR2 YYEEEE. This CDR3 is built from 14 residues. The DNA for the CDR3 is TGTGCCAGCAGCTTGGGCAGGGCCAAAAACATTCAGTACTTC. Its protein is CASSLGRAKNIQYF.

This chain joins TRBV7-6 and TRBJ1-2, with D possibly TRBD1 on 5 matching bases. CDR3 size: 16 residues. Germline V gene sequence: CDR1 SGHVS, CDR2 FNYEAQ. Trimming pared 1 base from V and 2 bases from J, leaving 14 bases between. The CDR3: CASSLEQGGKNYGYTF. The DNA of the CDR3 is TGTGCCAGCAGCTTAGAGCAGGGTGGGAAGAACTATGGCTACACCTTC.

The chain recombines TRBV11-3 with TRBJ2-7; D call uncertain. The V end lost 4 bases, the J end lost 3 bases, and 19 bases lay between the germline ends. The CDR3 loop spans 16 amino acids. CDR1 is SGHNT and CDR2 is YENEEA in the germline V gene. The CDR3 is CASSSPQGAFRYEQYF. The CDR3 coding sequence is TGTGCCAGCAGCTCGCCGCAAGGAGCCTTTCGCTACGAGCAGTACTTC.

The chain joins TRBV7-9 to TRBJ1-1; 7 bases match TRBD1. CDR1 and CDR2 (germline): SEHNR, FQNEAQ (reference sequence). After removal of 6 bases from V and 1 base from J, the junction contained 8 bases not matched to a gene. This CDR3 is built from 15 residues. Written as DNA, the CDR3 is TGTGCCAGCAGGAGAAGACAGGGACAGAACACTGAAGCTTTCTTT. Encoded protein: CASRRRQGQNTEAFF.

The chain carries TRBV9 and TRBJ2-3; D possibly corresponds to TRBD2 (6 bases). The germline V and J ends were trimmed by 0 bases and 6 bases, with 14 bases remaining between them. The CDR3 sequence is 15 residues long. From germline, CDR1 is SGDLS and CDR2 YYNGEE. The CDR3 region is CASSVARDSRDTQYF. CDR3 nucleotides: TGTGCCAGCAGCGTAGCTCGGGACTCAAGGGATACGCAGTATTTT.

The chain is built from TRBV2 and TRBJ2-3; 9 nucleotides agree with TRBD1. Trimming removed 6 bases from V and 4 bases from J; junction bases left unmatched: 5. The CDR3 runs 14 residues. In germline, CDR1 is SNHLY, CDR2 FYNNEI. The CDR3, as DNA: TGTGCCAGCAGGCTAGACAGGGGGGCAGATACGCAGTATTTT. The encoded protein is CASRLDRGADTQYF.

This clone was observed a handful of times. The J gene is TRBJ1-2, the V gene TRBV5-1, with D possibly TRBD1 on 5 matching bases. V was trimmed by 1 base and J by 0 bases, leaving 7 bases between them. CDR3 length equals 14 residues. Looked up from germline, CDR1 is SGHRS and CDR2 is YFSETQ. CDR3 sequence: CASSLRGTNYGYTF. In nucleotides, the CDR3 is TGCGCCAGCAGCTTGAGGGGAACTAACTATGGCTACACCTTC.

CDR3 DNA sequence: TGTGCCAGCTCATCAGGGACACAAGAGAACGAGCAGTACTTC. Translation gives CASSSGTQENEQYF. V and J are TRBV18 and TRBJ2-7; D perhaps matches TRBD1 (6 bases). The CDR3 consists of 14 residues. Germline V gene data show CDR1 as KGHSH and CDR2 as LQKENI. The germline V and J ends were trimmed by 5 bases and 5 bases, with 16 bases remaining between them.

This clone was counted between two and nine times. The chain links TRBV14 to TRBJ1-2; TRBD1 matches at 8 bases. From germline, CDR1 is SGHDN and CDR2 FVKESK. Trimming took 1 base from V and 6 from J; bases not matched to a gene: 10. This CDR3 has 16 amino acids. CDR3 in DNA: TGTGCCAGCAGCCAAGGGACAGGGCTATGGAAAAATGGCTACACCTTC. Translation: CASSQGTGLWKNGYTF.

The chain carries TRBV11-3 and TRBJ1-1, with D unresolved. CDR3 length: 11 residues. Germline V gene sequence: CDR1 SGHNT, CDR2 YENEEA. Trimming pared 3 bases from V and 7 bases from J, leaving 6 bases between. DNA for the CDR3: TGTGCCAGCAGCTTCAGGCTTGAAGCTTTCTTT. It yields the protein CASSFRLEAFF.

CDR3 bases: TGCAGCGTTGAGACAGGGGGCGACGAGCAGTACTTC. This codes for CSVETGGDEQYF. This rearrangement joins TRBV29-1 to TRBJ2-7; 10 bases are a match to TRBD1. Germline CDR1 is SQVTM and CDR2 is ANQGSEA. After removal of 3 bases from V and 5 bases from J, the junction contained 1 base not matched to a gene. This CDR3 has 12 amino acids.